These 26 T cell receptor beta chains were all obtained from the same sample, sequenced in a study of cytomegalovirus exposure and HLA in healthy donors. Primers for the PCR totalled 60 Vbeta and 13 Jbeta. Only in-frame clones appear in the TCRdb table, and some are missing; sequencing was by immunoSEQ multiplex PCR. The sample shows roughly 250,000 clones, roughly 81% of them seen only once. Material for sequencing was PBMCs. These receptors were obtained from a woman aged 40 to 49 in good health and CMV-seropositive.

The chain carries TRBV30 and TRBJ2-6, with 8 nucleotides matching TRBD2. The trim removed 1 base at V and 13 bases at J, leaving 3 bases unmatched. The CDR3 length is 12 residues. Germline V gene lookup returns CDR1 GTSNPN and CDR2 SVGIG (reference sequence). The CDR3 here is CAWSAGGGVLTF. The CDR3 nucleotides are TGTGCCTGGAGTGCCGGGGGGGGAGTCCTGACTTTC.

The genes are TRBV18 and TRBJ1-3; D is ambiguous. Germline V lookup: CDR1 KGHSH, CDR2 LQKENI. Trimming took 6 bases from V and 0 from J, leaving 9 bases between them. CDR3 length: 14 amino acids. The CDR3 DNA reads as TGTGCCAGCTCTGACAACAGCTCTGGAAACACCATATATTTT. Translating it yields CASSDNSSGNTIYF.

V is TRBV19 and J is TRBJ2-7; D unclear. The V gene lost 1 base and the J gene lost 3 bases, with 10 bases spanning the gap. CDR3 length: 14 amino acids. Germline CDR1 reads LNHDA; CDR2 reads SQIVND (reference sequence). Here the CDR3 reads CASSIGTNLYEQYF. The CDR3 coding sequence is TGTGCCAGTAGTATAGGCACAAATCTCTACGAGCAGTACTTC. Drawing the rest from reference TRBV19 and TRBJ2-7, the complete variable domain is DGGITQSPKYLFRKEGQNVTLSCEQNLNHDAMYWYRQDPGQGLRLIYYSQIVNDFQKGDIAEGYSVSREKKESFPLTVTSAQKNPTAFYLCASSIGTNLYEQYFGPGTRLTVT.

This clone appeared a single time. This same CDR3 is encoded by further DNA sequences in the sample. V gene TRBV18 combines with J gene TRBJ2-7; TRBD1 might be the D (5 bases). The CDR3 has 14 residues. Germline V gene sequence: CDR1 KGHSH, CDR2 LQKENI. The V end was cut by 2 bases, the J end by 5 bases, with 13 bases between. The CDR3 bases are TGTGCCAGCTCACCATTAGGGGCTGGTGACGAGCAGTACTTC. As protein: CASSPLGAGDEQYF. The full variable domain, in which reference TRBV18 and TRBJ2-7 provide the parts outside the CDR3, is NAGVMQNPRHLVRRRGQEARLRCSPMKGHSHVYWYRQLPEEGLKFMVYLQKENIIDESGMPKERFSAEFPKEGPSILRIQQVVRGDSAAYFCASSPLGAGDEQYFGPGTRLTVT.

The chain employs TRBV11-3 and TRBJ2-7; tentative D call: TRBD1 (6 bases). The V and J ends lost 5 bases and 2 bases respectively, with 10 bases between them. CDR1 is SGHNT, CDR2 YENEEA, per germline. The CDR3 consists of 13 residues. CDR3 nucleotides: TGTGCCAGCAGCACAGGGCCCACCTACGAGCAGTACTTC. Residues: CASSTGPTYEQYF.

The chain uses TRBV19 and TRBJ2-4; 7 bases match TRBD2. CDR3 length: 16 amino acids. Germline CDR1 is LNHDA and CDR2 is SQIVND (reference sequence). V shed 4 bases and J 3 bases; nucleotides not matched to a gene: 9. CDR3 sequence reads: CASSTRTSNSKNIQYF. The CDR3 DNA is TGTGCCAGTAGTACTCGGACTAGTAATAGCAAAAACATTCAGTACTTC.

The V and J genes are TRBV13 and TRBJ2-1; 13 bases line up with TRBD2. The V gene's germline CDR1 is PRHDT and CDR2 FYEKMQ (reference sequence). J lost 2 bases, V lost 6 bases, and 10 bases had no gene match. The CDR3 sequence is 18 residues long. The CDR3 DNA reads TGTGCCAGCAGTCATACTAGCGGGAGGGCCATCGCCTACAATGAGCAGTTCTTC. This gives the protein CASSHTSGRAIAYNEQFF. The full variable domain, in which reference TRBV13 and TRBJ2-1 provide the parts outside the CDR3, is AAGVIQSPRHLIKEKRETATLKCYPIPRHDTVYWYQQGPGQDPQFLISFYEKMQSDKGSIPDRFSAQQFSDYHSELNMSSLELGDSALYFCASSHTSGRAIAYNEQFFGPGTRLTVL.

This chain connects TRBV7-6 to TRBJ2-7; no definite D call. Germline V gene sequence: CDR1 SGHVS, CDR2 FNYEAQ. The CDR3 has 15 residues. V shed 2 bases and J shed 1 base, with 12 bases lying between them. CDR3 sequence (DNA): TGTGCCAGCAGCTTACCGAAGGCTAGTTCCTACGAGCAGTACTTC. This encodes CASSLPKASSYEQYF. The full variable domain, completed using reference TRBV7-6 and TRBJ2-7, is GAGVSQSPRYKVTKRGQDVALRCDPISGHVSLYWYRQALGQGPEFLTYFNYEAQQDKSGLPNDRFSAERPEGSISTLTIQRTEQRDSAMYRCASSLPKASSYEQYFGPGTRLTVT.

The chain combines TRBV28 with TRBJ1-3; 9 bases are shared with TRBD1. Trimming removed 3 bases from V and 2 bases from J; junction bases left unmatched: 5. This CDR3 comprises 16 residues. Per germline, CDR1 MDHEN and CDR2 SYDVKM. The CDR3 bases are TGTGCCAGCAGTTTGGGACAGGGTAACACTGGAAACACCATATATTTT. Translated, it gives CASSLGQGNTGNTIYF. Based on the CDR3 plus reference TRBV28 and TRBJ1-3, the full variable domain is DVKVTQSSRYLVKRTGEKVFLECVQDMDHENMFWYRQDPGLGLRLIYFSYDVKMKEKGDIPEGYSVSREKKERFSLILESASTNQTSMYLCASSLGQGNTGNTIYFGEGSWLTVV.

V and J are TRBV18 and TRBJ1-4; D gene ambiguous. The CDR3 is made up of 13 amino acids. Between the trimmed V and J ends, which lost 3 bases and 8 bases, there was a span of 10 bases. CDR1 and CDR2 (germline): KGHSH, LQKENI. The CDR3 reads CASSPALAEKLFF. Here the CDR3 DNA reads TGTGCCAGCTCACCCGCGCTCGCCGAAAAACTGTTTTTT.

The V gene is TRBV18, the J gene TRBJ1-6, with 9 bases identical to TRBD1. The CDR3 consists of 15 residues. Germline-derived CDR1 and CDR2 are KGHSH and LQKENI. V was clipped by 0 bases and J by 10 bases; unmatched bases: 4. The CDR3, as DNA: TGTGCCAGCTCACCACCGGGACAGGGTGGCTCACCCCTCCACTTT. Residues: CASSPPGQGGSPLHF.

V usage is TRBV7-2 and J usage is TRBJ2-1; 7 bases fit TRBD2. The V segment lost 3 bases and the J segment 5 bases; nucleotides outside the gene matches: 7. Germline loops: CDR1 SGHTA, CDR2 FQGNSA. There are 15 residues in the CDR3. The CDR3 here is CASSLAGATHNEQFF. The CDR3 nucleotides are TGTGCCAGCAGCTTGGCGGGAGCCACCCACAATGAGCAGTTCTTC. The full variable domain, its missing parts supplied by reference TRBV7-2 and TRBJ2-1, is GAGVSQSPSNKVTEKGKDVELRCDPISGHTALYWYRQSLGQGLEFLIYFQGNSAPDKSGLPSDRFSAERTGGSVSTLTIQRTQQEDSAVYLCASSLAGATHNEQFFGPGTRLTVL.

The chain has TRBV28 and TRBJ1-4, with a tentative D call TRBD1 (5 bases). Trimming stripped 1 base from V and 0 bases from J, with 9 bases between. Germline V gene sequence: CDR1 MDHEN, CDR2 SYDVKM. The CDR3 contains 16 residues. The CDR3: CASSLSGRATNEKLFF. As DNA, the CDR3 is TGTGCCAGCAGTTTATCGGGCAGGGCAACTAATGAAAAACTGTTTTTT. The full variable domain, rest sourced from reference TRBV28 and TRBJ1-4, is DVKVTQSSRYLVKRTGEKVFLECVQDMDHENMFWYRQDPGLGLRLIYFSYDVKMKEKGDIPEGYSVSREKKERFSLILESASTNQTSMYLCASSLSGRATNEKLFFGSGTQLSVL.

J is TRBJ2-7 and V is TRBV7-3; D not resolved. CDR3 length equals 10 residues. The ends were cut back, 10 bases at V and 2 bases at J, with 6 bases in the middle. Per germline, CDR1 SGHTA and CDR2 FQGTGA. The DNA of the CDR3 is TGTGCCATCTTTCCCTACGAGCAGTACTTC. It translates to CAIFPYEQYF.

The V and J genes are TRBV2 and TRBJ2-7; 9 bases match TRBD1. The V gene end was trimmed by 6 bases and the J gene end by 2 bases; junction bases not matched to a gene: 5. Germline values: CDR1 SNHLY, CDR2 FYNNEI. CDR3 length: 14 amino acids. The CDR3 nucleotides read TGTGCCAGCAGGAGGACAGGGGCCACCTACGAGCAGTACTTC. Translating gives CASRRTGATYEQYF. Full variable domain (missing parts from reference TRBV2 and TRBJ2-7): EPEVTQTPSHQVTQMGQEVILRCVPISNHLYFYWYRQILGQKVEFLVSFYNNEISEKSEIFDDQFSVERPDGSNFTLKIRSTKLEDSAMYFCASRRTGATYEQYFGPGTRLTVT.

This clone was seen only a few times. The chain links TRBV7-8 to TRBJ2-7; a possible D gene is TRBD2 (6 bases). Trimming took off 0 bases at V and 5 bases at J, with 14 bases between the two ends. This CDR3 spans 15 amino acids. Germline V gene sequence: CDR1 SGHVS, CDR2 FQNEAQ. The CDR3 loop is CASSLARGSKNEQYF. The CDR3 coding sequence is TGTGCCAGCAGCTTAGCGCGGGGATCGAAAAACGAGCAGTACTTC.

The genes are TRBV5-6 and TRBJ2-1; 11 nucleotides match TRBD2. Germline CDR1 SGHDT, CDR2 YYEEEE. Losses at the gene ends were 7 bases for V and 2 bases for J; bases not matched to a gene: 11. This CDR3 spans 17 amino acids. CDR3 in amino acids: CASSPLAGGSPYNEQFF. The CDR3 DNA reads TGTGCCAGCTCCCCCTTAGCGGGAGGGTCGCCCTACAATGAGCAGTTCTTC.

CDR3 in amino acids: CASSLDGVYSGSLTNEQFF. The CDR3 coding sequence is TGTGCCAGCAGCTTAGATGGGGTTTATAGCGGGAGCTTAACGAATGAGCAGTTCTTC. The chain couples TRBV7-8 to TRBJ2-1; 9 bases agree with TRBD2. The CDR3 spans 19 residues. The germline V gene encodes CDR1 SGHVS and CDR2 FQNEAQ. V was clipped by 1 base and J by 7 bases; unmatched bases: 17.

The count of this clone is one. This rearrangement joins TRBV6-5 to TRBJ2-5, with D possibly TRBD1 on 7 matching bases. V lost 7 bases and J 4 bases, leaving 16 bases between the germline ends. This CDR3 has 14 amino acids. The germline V gene encodes CDR1 MNHEY and CDR2 SVGAGI. The CDR3 DNA sequence: TGTGCCAGCAAGGGGGCGGGAAAAGGAGAGACCCAGTACTTC. Translated, it gives CASKGAGKGETQYF.

This clone was detected only a few times. V usage is TRBV7-2 and J usage is TRBJ2-5; the D is unclear. Germline loops: CDR1 SGHTA, CDR2 FQGNSA. The germline V and J ends were trimmed by 5 bases and 4 bases, with 8 bases remaining between them. This CDR3 spans 12 amino acids. The CDR3 spells CASSMTGETQYF. CDR3 sequence (DNA): TGTGCCAGCAGCATGACTGGAGAGACCCAGTACTTC.

V and J are TRBV28 and TRBJ2-7; 8 bases are a match to TRBD2. The CDR3 sequence is 17 residues long. The trim removed 4 bases at V and 1 base at J, leaving 12 bases unmatched. Germline CDR1 and CDR2: MDHEN and SYDVKM. Written as DNA, the CDR3 is TGTGCCAGCAGTTCGCAACTGGCGGGGGGCGGTTCCTACGAGCAGTACTTC. This sequence encodes CASSSQLAGGGSYEQYF.

This chain uses TRBV6-7 with TRBJ2-1; the match to TRBD2 covers 7 bases. TRBV6-7 is an open reading frame whose function is uncertain. This CDR3 is built from 17 residues. Trimming took 5 bases from V and 1 from J; bases not matched to a gene: 11. CDR3 protein: CASSQPGLNISYNEQFF. In DNA, the CDR3 is TGTGCCAGCAGTCAACCGGGACTAAATATTTCCTACAATGAGCAGTTCTTC.

V is TRBV5-6 and J is TRBJ2-7; D is possibly TRBD2 (5 bases). V lost 2 bases and J 6 bases, leaving 12 bases between the germline ends. The CDR3 sequence is 13 residues long. CDR1 and CDR2 (germline): SGHDT, YYEEEE. The CDR3 sequence is CASSFGDMGEQYF. DNA of the CDR3: TGTGCCAGCAGCTTCGGGGATATGGGCGAGCAGTACTTC.

Worth noting for this clone: This is likely a read error, given that the CDR3 carries no conserved phenylalanine or tryptophan at its end. V is TRBV7-2 and J is TRBJ1-5; 7 bases match TRBD1. This CDR3 is 14 amino acids long. Trimming at V came to 5 bases and at J to 4 bases, leaving 5 bases not matched to a gene. Germline CDR1 is SGHTA and CDR2 is FQGNSA. The chain's CDR3 is CASSPPDRNQPQHL. The CDR3, as DNA: TGTGCCAGCAGCCCTCCGGACAGGAATCAGCCCCAGCATCTT.

The J gene is TRBJ2-7, the V gene TRBV16; TRBD1 is a possible D gene (6 bases). The CDR3 sequence is 13 residues long. Trimming took 0 bases from V and 8 from J, leaving 11 bases between them. From germline, CDR1 is KGHSY and CDR2 FQNENV. For the CDR3, the DNA is TGTGCCAGCAGCCAATCTGAAGGACAGAAGCAGTACTTC. It specifies CASSQSEGQKQYF.

The rearrangement links TRBV4-1 to TRBJ1-3; D call uncertain. This CDR3 contains 12 residues. CDR1 is MGHRA and CDR2 is YSYEKL in the germline V gene. V lost 4 bases and J lost 4, with 5 bases in between. CDR3: CASSREGNTIYF. DNA of the CDR3: TGCGCCAGCAGCCGGGAGGGAAACACCATATATTTT.